The 29 T cell receptor beta chains in this list originate from one sample, sequenced in a study of T cell responses to AZD1222 COVID-19 vaccine. TCRdb's copy holds only in-frame clones and misses some; the assay was immunoSEQ multiplex PCR. The table includes tens of thousands of clones, 75% to 90% detected once. This specimen consisted of peripheral blood, obtained on day 0 of AZD1222 vaccination. The receptor set was obtained from an adult in good health.

V gene TRBV5-1 combines with J gene TRBJ2-5, with no clear D. Germline V gene lookup returns CDR1 SGHRS and CDR2 YFSETQ. The CDR3 sequence is 14 residues long. The V gene lost 0 bases and the J gene lost 5 bases, with 11 bases spanning the gap. CDR3 loop: CASSLVLQVETQYF. CDR3 coding DNA: TGCGCCAGCAGCTTGGTTCTCCAGGTGGAGACCCAGTACTTC.

Points on this clone: This specimen includes other DNA sequences encoding the same CDR3. The chain couples TRBV11-1 to TRBJ1-6; a weak D match, TRBD1 (6 bases). CDR1 is SGHAT and CDR2 is FQDESV in the germline V gene (reference sequence). Trimming took off 3 bases at V and 5 bases at J, with 8 bases between the two ends. The CDR3 runs to 14 residues. CDR3 DNA: TGTGCCAGCAGCTTCAGGGGAAATAATTCACCCCTCCACTTT. Translating gives CASSFRGNNSPLHF.

The chain combines TRBV28 with TRBJ1-1; no reliable D call. The CDR3 covers 16 residues. Between the trimmed V and J ends, which lost 3 bases and 4 bases, there was a span of 18 bases. Germline loops: CDR1 MDHEN, CDR2 SYDVKM. CDR3 nucleotides: TGTGCCAGCAGTTTTATGTCCTGGGCCTCGGGCACTGAAGCTTTCTTT. This encodes CASSFMSWASGTEAFF.

The V gene is TRBV7-8, the J gene TRBJ1-5; 9 bases match TRBD1. The CDR3 extends over 15 amino acids. Per germline, CDR1 SGHVS and CDR2 FQNEAQ. The V gene end was trimmed by 3 bases and the J gene end by 5 bases; junction bases not matched to a gene: 5. The CDR3 region is CASSLGQGFDQPQHF. The CDR3 DNA reads as TGTGCCAGCAGCTTGGGACAGGGTTTCGATCAGCCCCAGCATTTT.

Points on this clone: Other DNA sequences in this specimen translate into the identical CDR3. V gene TRBV30 combines with J gene TRBJ2-5; weak D call: TRBD2 (5 bases). The CDR3 contains 12 residues. The germline gives CDR1 GTSNPN, CDR2 SVGIG (reference sequence). V lost 0 bases to trimming and J lost 5 bases, with 7 bases between them. This CDR3 reads CAWSVSGETQYF. In DNA form, the CDR3 reads TGTGCCTGGAGTGTATCGGGGGAGACCCAGTACTTC.

This clone was counted only a few times. The chain has TRBV7-9 and TRBJ1-2; D unresolved. The CDR3 has 12 amino acids. CDR1 and CDR2 from the germline V gene are SEHNR and FQNEAQ (reference sequence). Trimming removed 5 bases from V and 6 bases from J, with 10 bases in between. The CDR3 loop reads CASSPTVNGYTF. The CDR3 DNA follows: TGTGCCAGCAGCCCAACAGTGAATGGCTACACCTTC. Complete variable domain (other parts from reference TRBV7-9 and TRBJ1-2): DTGVSQNPRHKITKRGQNVTFRCDPISEHNRLYWYRQTLGQGPEFLTYFQNEAQLEKSRLLSDRFSAERPKGSFSTLEIQRTEQGDSAMYLCASSPTVNGYTFGSGTRLTVV.

The V and J genes are TRBV5-8 and TRBJ2-3, with D maybe TRBD1 (6 bases). Trimming stripped 2 bases from V and 6 bases from J, with 19 bases between. This CDR3 has 16 amino acids. The V gene's germline CDR1 is SGHTS and CDR2 YDEGEE. Written as DNA, the CDR3 is TGTGCCAGCAGCTTCGGTTTAGGGGGAGCAGCGGATACGCAGTATTTT. This encodes CASSFGLGGAADTQYF.

This rearrangement joins TRBV6-1 to TRBJ1-2, with 10 positions matching TRBD1. Losses at the gene ends were 3 bases for V and 10 bases for J; bases not matched to a gene: 11. CDR3 size: 15 residues. CDR1 and CDR2 (germline): MNHNS, SASEGT. CDR3 bases: TGTGCCAGCAGTGAGACCGGGACAGGGGAGGATCCCTACACCTTC. Its translation is CASSETGTGEDPYTF.

V usage is TRBV7-2 and J usage is TRBJ1-5; D is unresolved. This CDR3 contains 15 residues. The V gene lost 3 bases and the J gene lost 4 bases, with 13 bases spanning the gap. The germline CDR1 and CDR2 sequences are SGHTA and FQGNSA. CDR3 sequence (DNA): TGTGCCAGCAGCTTGTTTCTGACGGATAATCAGCCCCAGCATTTT. This sequence encodes CASSLFLTDNQPQHF.

The chain recombines TRBV7-8 with TRBJ1-2; no reliable D call. Germline V lookup: CDR1 SGHVS, CDR2 FQNEAQ. The CDR3 is 12 amino acids. The ends were cut back, 5 bases at V and 0 bases at J, with 4 bases in the middle. The CDR3 loop is CASSPANYGYTF. The CDR3 DNA is TGTGCCAGCAGCCCAGCTAACTATGGCTACACCTTC.

The chain combines TRBV2 with TRBJ2-3; D remains unclear. Germline CDR1 reads SNHLY; CDR2 reads FYNNEI. The CDR3 is 15 residues long. Deletions cut 7 bases from V and 6 bases from J, with 20 bases between. DNA for the CDR3: TGTGCCAGCACTTCCGCACCGCTGAGATCGGATACGCAGTATTTT. It translates to CASTSAPLRSDTQYF.

This clone occurred once. This chain joins TRBV19 and TRBJ1-2; TRBD1 agrees at 10 bases. The CDR3 is 15 amino acids. From germline, CDR1 is LNHDA and CDR2 SQIVND (reference sequence). Germline trimming cut 5 bases from V and 3 bases from J; bases unmatched to any gene: 6. The CDR3: CASSSPGQGHYGYTF. The CDR3 nucleotides are TGTGCCAGTAGTTCTCCGGGACAGGGGCACTATGGCTACACCTTC.

The CDR3 region is CASSVAPGQGYEQYF. The CDR3 nucleotides are TGTGCCAGCAGCGTAGCTCCTGGACAGGGTTACGAGCAGTACTTC. The V call is TRBV9, the J call TRBJ2-7, with 8 bases aligning to TRBD1. CDR3 length: 15 residues. Per the germline V gene, CDR1 is SGDLS and CDR2 is YYNGEE. With 0 bases clipped from V and 4 bases from J, the junction kept 6 bases outside the gene matches.

This clone appeared a single time. The V gene is TRBV30, the J gene TRBJ2-7; maybe TRBD1 (5 bases). The CDR3 covers 14 residues. Germline values: CDR1 GTSNPN, CDR2 SVGIG (reference sequence). V was pared by 4 bases and J by 2 bases, with 15 bases between. The CDR3 sequence is CAWNLYDRPYEQYF. CDR3 DNA: TGTGCCTGGAACCTATACGACAGACCCTACGAGCAGTACTTC.

This clone was picked up a small number of times. The chain uses TRBV6-5 and TRBJ2-7; 8 bases are a match to TRBD1. This CDR3 spans 15 amino acids. J lost 2 bases, V lost 5 bases, and 8 bases had no gene match. Per the germline V gene, CDR1 is MNHEY and CDR2 is SVGAGI. CDR3 in DNA: TGTGCCAGCAGTCTTCTACAGGGGGATACCTACGAGCAGTACTTC. The encoded protein is CASSLLQGDTYEQYF.

Within the sample, this clone is medium-sized. This chain joins TRBV7-9 and TRBJ2-7; D is undetermined. V was cut by 5 bases and J by 4 bases, with 6 bases left in between. There are 11 residues in the CDR3. The germline gives CDR1 SEHNR, CDR2 FQNEAQ (reference sequence). In DNA, the CDR3 is TGTGCCAGCAGCGGTCTTTACGAGCAGTACTTC. Its protein product is CASSGLYEQYF.

V and J are TRBV2 and TRBJ1-2; no firm D call. The CDR3 is 13 amino acids. Germline assignment: CDR1 SNHLY and CDR2 FYNNEI. V lost 6 bases, J lost 2 bases, and 10 bases lay in between. The CDR3 DNA follows: TGTGCCAGCAGCCCCGACATAAACTATGGCTACACCTTC. It codes for CASSPDINYGYTF.

This chain links TRBV28 with TRBJ1-1; D is unclear. Germline V gene lookup returns CDR1 MDHEN and CDR2 SYDVKM. V was shortened by 2 bases and J by 2 bases, with 6 bases between the two germline ends. The CDR3 totals 13 residues. CDR3 DNA sequence: TGTGCCAGCAGTTTACCGGCTAACACTGAAGCTTTCTTT. Amino acid sequence: CASSLPANTEAFF.

CDR3 residues: CASRGAGVGAEAFF. The CDR3, as DNA: TGTGCCAGCAGGGGAGCGGGGGTGGGAGCTGAAGCTTTCTTT. The rearrangement links TRBV6-5 to TRBJ1-1, with D possibly TRBD1 on 5 matching bases. CDR3 size: 14 residues. Germline lookup yields CDR1 MNHEY and CDR2 SVGAGI. Trimming took off 6 bases at V and 6 bases at J, with 17 bases between the two ends.

CDR3 coding DNA: TGTGCCAGCAGCGTATCCAACCCTACCCCCCTGACAGGGGCTAACTATGGCTACACCTTC. Its translation: CASSVSNPTPLTGANYGYTF. The V gene is TRBV7-8, the J gene TRBJ1-2, with 8 bases identical to TRBD1. Germline values: CDR1 SGHVS, CDR2 FQNEAQ. This CDR3 spans 20 amino acids. Trimming took 5 bases from V and 0 from J; bases not matched to a gene: 20.

The CDR3 coding sequence is TGTGCCACCAGCAGAGGGACGGCCTCACATACGGAGACCCAGTACTTC. Encoded protein: CATSRGTASHTETQYF. V and J are TRBV15 and TRBJ2-5; D gene ambiguous. The CDR3 contains 16 residues. Trimming stripped 1 base from V and 5 bases from J, with 17 bases between. Looked up from germline, CDR1 is LNHNV and CDR2 is YYDKDF (reference sequence).

The rearrangement joins TRBV27 to TRBJ2-6; D unresolved. V was clipped by 2 bases and J by 0 bases, with 8 bases between them. The CDR3 is 16 residues long. The germline CDR1 and CDR2 sequences are MNHEY and SMNVEV (reference sequence). The CDR3: CASSLTADSGANVLTF. The CDR3 DNA reads TGTGCCAGCAGTTTAACAGCAGACTCTGGGGCCAACGTCCTGACTTTC.

This CDR3 is CASSQTGNDQPQHF. The DNA of the CDR3 is TGTGCCAGCAGCCAAACAGGGAACGATCAGCCCCAGCATTTT. The chain recombines TRBV3-1 (or the pseudogene TRBV3-2) with TRBJ1-5; tentative D call: TRBD1 (6 bases). The CDR3 length is 14 residues. Trimming pared 2 bases from V and 5 bases from J, leaving 10 bases between. Germline values: CDR1 LGHDT, CDR2 YNNKEL (reference sequence).

This chain links TRBV28 with TRBJ2-1; TRBD2 is a possible D gene (6 bases). Germline CDR1 is MDHEN and CDR2 is SYDVKM. Trimming removed 3 bases from V and 3 bases from J, with 9 bases in between. The CDR3 is made up of 14 amino acids. Written as DNA, the CDR3 is TGTGCCAGCAGTTTGGCGGGGATCTACAATGAGCAGTTCTTC. This encodes CASSLAGIYNEQFF.

A few counts support this clone. This chain connects TRBV12-3 or TRBV12-4 to TRBJ1-1, with D unresolved. V was pared by 3 bases and J by 5 bases, with 10 bases between. The CDR3 loop spans 13 amino acids. CDR3 DNA sequence: TGTGCCAGCAGTTTGAACAGTGGGACTGAAGCTTTCTTT. It encodes CASSLNSGTEAFF.

As for this clone: In the same sample, other DNA sequences code for this CDR3. The chain employs TRBV6-5 and TRBJ1-1; D remains ambiguous. In germline, CDR1 is MNHEY, CDR2 SVGAGI. The CDR3 loop spans 12 amino acids. V lost 2 bases to trimming and J lost 3 bases, with 4 bases between them. CDR3 coding DNA: TGTGCCAGCAGTTACGGGGACACTGAAGCTTTCTTT. It codes for CASSYGDTEAFF.

The chain couples TRBV16 to TRBJ1-2, with a tentative D call TRBD1 (6 bases). There are 16 residues in the CDR3. Trimming took 1 base from V and 4 from J, leaving 16 bases between them. The germline CDR1 and CDR2 sequences are KGHSY and FQNENV. The CDR3 reads CASSQYSGAQSYGYTF. In DNA form, the CDR3 reads TGTGCCAGCAGCCAATATTCAGGGGCGCAGAGCTATGGCTACACCTTC.

The rearrangement uses TRBV6-5 and TRBJ2-7; maybe TRBD1 (6 bases). Germline assignment: CDR1 MNHEY and CDR2 SVGAGI. The CDR3 contains 16 residues. V dropped 0 bases and J dropped 4 bases, with 16 bases sitting between them. CDR3 coding DNA: TGTGCCAGCAGTTACTCGATAGGGGGAAAGGTTTACGAGCAGTACTTC. Translated: CASSYSIGGKVYEQYF.

The rearrangement links TRBV7-2 to TRBJ1-1, with D possibly being TRBD1 (6 bases). The ends were cut back, 5 bases at V and 4 bases at J, with 17 bases in the middle. Germline-derived CDR1 and CDR2 are SGHTA and FQGNSA. The CDR3 extends over 15 amino acids. CDR3 sequence reads: CASSQWGGGGTEAFF. The CDR3 region has the DNA TGTGCCAGCAGCCAATGGGGGGGCGGCGGCACTGAAGCTTTCTTT.